Sequencing of this TCR beta chain was carried out in a study of neurological immune-mediated disorders. Points from the study as a whole: Phylogenetic grouping assigned the repertoires of 18 of 34 multiple sclerosis patients to a single related-CDR3 cluster, representing a possible signature.

This clonotype was seen more than once but under ten times. Its target is unknown. The CDR3 consists of 15 residues. The ends were cut back, 2 bases at V and 0 bases at J, with 8 bases in the middle. CDR1 and CDR2 from the germline V gene are MNHEY and SVGAGI. Every sequencing run generated in excess of 160 million TCR-beta sequences. These sequences covered 15-18 subjects. In TCRdb, the 5' RACE reads were re-called with MiXCR into one record per CDR3 protein. Seen here are 100,000 to 150,000 distinct CDR3 sequences, roughly 3.1% observed once, and the top ten hold about 1.2%. The sequencing input was PBMCs. The V and J genes are TRBV6-5 and TRBJ1-5, with D uncertain. The receptor comes from a woman under 40 with multiple sclerosis. This CDR3 reads CASSYSGDSNQPQHF. The CDR3, as DNA: TGTGCCAGCAGTTACAGCGGAGATAGCAATCAGCCCCAGCATTTT.